One sample yielded the 28 T cell receptor beta chains listed below, sequenced in a study of blood T cells in healthy people across ages. Primers used in a second PCR of roughly 7 to 12 cycles were a sample-barcoded 5' primer and a J-beta primer mix. TCRdb re-called the 5' RACE reads with MiXCR, one entry per CDR3 protein. The sample lists 870,000 or so distinct CDR3 sequences; around 28% were seen once. Material for sequencing was blood. These receptors all come from a woman of 80 years or more in good health.

This clonotype came up once. A clone one base away is much larger, so this may be a read error. The rearrangement uses TRBV10-3 and TRBJ2-5, with a weak D call TRBD2 (6 bases). The germline gives CDR1 ENHRY, CDR2 SYGVKD. V lost 4 bases and J lost 11, with 14 bases in between. This CDR3 contains 12 residues. CDR3 DNA sequence: TGTGCCATCAGTGGGGCGGGGATGGAGCAGTACTTC. This sequence encodes CAISGAGMEQYF.

On this clonotype itself: Possible read error: a much larger clone is one base away. The gene calls are TRBV30 and TRBJ2-1, with 14 nucleotides matching TRBD2. This CDR3 region has 17 residues. The germline gives CDR1 GTSNPN, CDR2 SVGIG (reference sequence). The CDR3 sequence is CAWSAERTSGGSNELFF. The DNA for the CDR3 is TGTGCCTGGAGTGCCGAGAGGACTAGCGGGGGGAGCAATGAGCTGTTCTTC.

This clonotype was observed at least ten times. The chain carries TRBV7-2 and TRBJ2-3; the match to TRBD2 covers 7 bases. Germline values: CDR1 SGHTA, CDR2 FQGNSA. After removal of 5 bases from V and 5 bases from J, the junction contained 10 bases not matched to a gene. The CDR3 is made up of 15 amino acids. CDR3 in DNA: TGTGCCAGCAGCCAATATGGGGGGGAGGGAGATACGCAGTATTTT. Amino acids: CASSQYGGEGDTQYF.

This clonotype occurred many times. The chain employs TRBV7-2 and TRBJ2-3; 9 bases fit TRBD1. V was clipped by 5 bases and J by 5 bases; unmatched bases: 8. From germline, CDR1 is SGHTA and CDR2 FQGNSA. There are 15 residues in the CDR3. CDR3 region: CASSLRQGGLDTQYF. CDR3 coding DNA: TGTGCCAGCAGCCTTCGACAGGGGGGATTAGATACGCAGTATTTT.

The chain is built from TRBV30 and TRBJ1-6; D is unclear. CDR3 length: 15 residues. V shed 1 base and J shed 0 bases, with 7 bases lying between them. Germline assignment: CDR1 GTSNPN and CDR2 SVGIG (reference sequence). The CDR3 DNA reads TGTGCCTGGAGTGGACTCAGCTCCTATAATTCACCCCTCCACTTT. This encodes CAWSGLSSYNSPLHF.

This chain joins TRBV5-5 and TRBJ2-7, with D unresolved. The CDR3 totals 12 residues. Between the trimmed V and J ends, which lost 5 bases and 0 bases, there was a span of 6 bases. Looked up from germline, CDR1 is SGHKS and CDR2 is YYEKEE (reference sequence). CDR3 loop: CASRVNSYEQYF. CDR3 nucleotide sequence: TGTGCCAGCAGGGTGAACTCCTACGAGCAGTACTTC.

This clonotype was seen at least ten times. This chain uses TRBV5-1 with TRBJ2-5, with 8 nucleotides matching TRBD1. With 4 bases clipped from V and 3 bases from J, the junction kept 5 bases outside the gene matches. The CDR3 consists of 14 residues. Germline CDR1 and CDR2: SGHRS and YFSETQ. The CDR3 nucleotides are TGCGCCAGCAGCAGCAGACAGGGGAAAGAGACCCAGTACTTC. Translating gives CASSSRQGKETQYF. Combining the CDR3 with reference TRBV5-1 and TRBJ2-5 gives the whole variable domain KAGVTQTPRYLIKTRGQQVTLSCSPISGHRSVSWYQQTPGQGLQFLFEYFSETQRNKGNFPGRFSGRQFSNSRSEMNVSTLELGDSALYLCASSSRQGKETQYFGPGTRLLVL.

This clonotype was seen ten or more times. The CDR3 DNA is TGCAGTGCTTCTAACTACAGATCTAGCACAGATACGCAGTATTTT. Its protein product is CSASNYRSSTDTQYF. This chain connects TRBV20-1 to TRBJ2-3, with unresolved D. The length of the CDR3 is 15 residues. V gave up 5 bases and J gave up 0 bases, with 15 bases separating them. Germline V gene lookup returns CDR1 DFQATT and CDR2 SNEGSKA (reference sequence).

This clonotype came up many times. The V and J genes are TRBV7-9 and TRBJ2-7; tentatively, D is TRBD2 (5 bases). CDR1 and CDR2 (germline): SEHNR, FQNEAQ (reference sequence). Deletions cut 1 base from V and 4 bases from J, with 11 bases between. The CDR3 runs to 14 residues. CDR3 in amino acids: CASSLELVSYEQYF. In DNA, the CDR3 is TGTGCCAGCAGCTTAGAACTAGTATCTTACGAGCAGTACTTC.

The chain combines TRBV27 with TRBJ1-5; D not certain. The CDR3 sequence is 15 residues long. V was clipped by 2 bases and J by 0 bases, with 8 bases between them. CDR1 and CDR2 (germline): MNHEY, SMNVEV (reference sequence). DNA for the CDR3: TGTGCCAGCAGTTTAACCCCCCATAGCAATCAGCCCCAGCATTTT. Residues: CASSLTPHSNQPQHF.

This clonotype was found a few times. Possible read error: a much larger clone is one base away. V usage is TRBV6-2 or TRBV6-3 and J usage is TRBJ2-3; TRBD1 might be the D (6 bases). The CDR3 has 16 amino acids. The germline V gene encodes CDR1 MNHEY and CDR2 SVGEGT. CDR3 sequence: CASSSGQLPSTDTQCF. The CDR3 DNA reads as TGTGCCAGCAGTTCCGGACAGCTCCCTAGCACAGATACGCAGTGTTTT.

This chain uses TRBV20-1 with TRBJ2-7; TRBD1 is a possible D gene (6 bases). V shed 1 base and J shed 0 bases, with 10 bases lying between them. This CDR3 region has 14 residues. CDR1 is DFQATT, CDR2 SNEGSKA, per germline (reference sequence). CDR3 sequence (DNA): TGCAGTGCTAGAGGGGGGACAAACTCCTACGAGCAGTACTTC. Translating gives CSARGGTNSYEQYF.

J is TRBJ2-5 and V is TRBV7-9; D is unresolved. The V gene lost 1 base and the J gene lost 2 bases, with 8 bases spanning the gap. This CDR3 has 14 residues. Germline-derived CDR1 and CDR2 are SEHNR and FQNEAQ (reference sequence). The CDR3: CASSLDPGQETQYF. CDR3 DNA: TGTGCCAGCAGCTTAGATCCGGGTCAAGAGACCCAGTACTTC.

CDR3 bases: TGTGCCAGCAGACCCGACAGGGAGAACACTGAAGCTTTCTTT. Protein product: CASRPDRENTEAFF. The chain uses TRBV3-1 and TRBJ1-1; 7 bases align to TRBD1. CDR3 length: 14 amino acids. The junction had 5 bases not matched to a gene; V was cut back by 6 bases and J by 1 base. Germline lookup yields CDR1 LGHDT and CDR2 YNNKEL (reference sequence).

To note about this clonotype: A clone one base away is much larger, so this may be a read error. V gene TRBV6-2 or TRBV6-3 combines with J gene TRBJ1-2; 8 bases agree with TRBD1. V shed 2 bases, J shed 5 bases, and the junction held 7 bases outside the gene matches. This CDR3 contains 15 residues. Germline lookup yields CDR1 MNHEY and CDR2 SVGEGT. The CDR3 loop is CASSYVRDRNYGYTF. DNA of the CDR3: TGTGCCAGCAGTTACGTCCGGGACAGGAATTATGGCTACACCTTC.

The table lists this clonotype with many counts. V usage is TRBV7-2 and J usage is TRBJ2-7; TRBD1 matches 9 bases. This CDR3 is built from 14 residues. Losses at the gene ends were 5 bases for V and 2 bases for J; bases not matched to a gene: 4. Looked up from germline, CDR1 is SGHTA and CDR2 is FQGNSA. The CDR3 loop reads CASSMGQGPYEQYF. The CDR3 region has the DNA TGTGCCAGCAGCATGGGACAGGGTCCCTACGAGCAGTACTTC.

This clonotype was detected ten times or more. Here the CDR3 DNA reads TGTGCCAGCAGTTCGCCCCCCTCTAGCACAGATACGCAGTATTTT. It encodes CASSSPPSSTDTQYF. The V gene is TRBV27, the J gene TRBJ2-3, with D unclear. The CDR3 loop spans 15 amino acids. The V gene lost 4 bases and the J gene lost 0 bases, with 11 bases spanning the gap. The germline gives CDR1 MNHEY, CDR2 SMNVEV (reference sequence).

This clonotype was seen more than once but under ten times. The V call is TRBV6-5, the J call TRBJ2-7; no clear D. Near its end, the DNA agrees better with TRBJ2-5, so the J call may be wrong. Germline lookup yields CDR1 MNHEY and CDR2 SVGAGI. This CDR3 contains 16 residues. Here the CDR3 reads CASSYSPASKGETQYF. CDR3 in DNA: TGTGCCAGCAGTTACTCGCCGGCTTCTAAAGGGGAGACCCAGTACTTC.

Turning to this clonotype: A much bigger clone sits one base away, suggesting this may be a read error. J is TRBJ2-5 and V is TRBV11-2, with D tentatively TRBD2 (5 bases). Germline V CDR1 and CDR2: SGHAT, FQNNGV. The length of the CDR3 is 16 residues. Trimming pared 3 bases from V and 11 bases from J, leaving 25 bases between. CDR3 DNA sequence: TGTGCCAGCAGCTTGCGGGCAGTGGTCTCCTACAATGAGCAGTACTTC. Its translation is CASSLRAVVSYNEQYF.

This chain links TRBV6-1 with TRBJ1-2; D perhaps matches TRBD1 (5 bases). The germline V gene has CDR1 MNHNS and CDR2 SASEGT. V gave up 6 bases and J gave up 0 bases, with 17 bases separating them. The CDR3 length is 16 residues. The CDR3 DNA is TGTGCCAGCAGAGAAATCCTGACGGGACCTAACTATGGCTACACCTTC. It specifies CASREILTGPNYGYTF.

A remark on this clonotype: The junction does not match germline at one end; this may be a read error. The V and J genes are TRBV12-3 or TRBV12-4 and TRBJ2-1, with 8 bases aligning to TRBD2. This CDR3 is built from 16 residues. The CDR3 sequence: CAGSRPSGGPGSEQFF. CDR3 in DNA: TGTGCCGGCAGTAGACCGTCGGGGGGGCCGGGCAGTGAGCAGTTCTTC.

The rearrangement links TRBV4-1 to TRBJ2-7, with D uncertain. The CDR3 runs 13 residues. V was shortened by 8 bases and J by 2 bases, with 13 bases between the two germline ends. Germline CDR1 is MGHRA and CDR2 is YSYEKL. CDR3: CASGRSPAYEQYF. The CDR3 region has the DNA TGCGCCAGCGGCAGGTCGCCTGCCTACGAGCAGTACTTC.

The sample holds many counts of this clonotype. The rearrangement joins TRBV25-1 to TRBJ1-4, with D uncertain. Germline V gives CDR1 MGHDK, CDR2 SYGVNS. The CDR3 loop spans 12 amino acids. Trimming removed 6 bases at V and 5 bases at J, with 7 bases between. Written as DNA, the CDR3 is TGTGCCAGCAGAGGAGTAAATGAAAAACTGTTTTTT. This sequence encodes CASRGVNEKLFF.

In its sample, this clonotype was seen many times. As DNA, the CDR3 is TGTGCCAGCAGTTCCAACAGGGGACCGGGCAATGAGCAGTTCTTC. Amino acids: CASSSNRGPGNEQFF. The V and J genes are TRBV27 and TRBJ2-1, with 7 positions matching TRBD1. CDR3 length: 15 amino acids. Losses at the gene ends were 4 bases for V and 6 bases for J; bases not matched to a gene: 9. Per the germline V gene, CDR1 is MNHEY and CDR2 is SMNVEV (reference sequence).

The chain combines TRBV28 with TRBJ2-3; a weak D match, TRBD2 (6 bases). V lost 3 bases and J 3 bases, leaving 25 bases between the germline ends. This CDR3 region has 19 residues. The germline V gene encodes CDR1 MDHEN and CDR2 SYDVKM. The CDR3 region is CASSFELALGALETDTQYF. The CDR3, as DNA: TGTGCCAGCAGTTTTGAACTAGCATTAGGGGCTCTGGAAACAGATACGCAGTATTTT. The whole variable domain, filled in from reference TRBV28 and TRBJ2-3, reads DVKVTQSSRYLVKRTGEKVFLECVQDMDHENMFWYRQDPGLGLRLIYFSYDVKMKEKGDIPEGYSVSREKKERFSLILESASTNQTSMYLCASSFELALGALETDTQYFGPGTRLTVL.

This clonotype was observed at least ten times. This rearrangement joins TRBV25-1 to TRBJ2-5; D not certain. Trimming took 5 bases from V and 5 from J, leaving 15 bases between them. CDR1 is MGHDK, CDR2 SYGVNS, per germline. The CDR3 contains 14 residues. CDR3 in amino acids: CASSPPDRWETQYF. CDR3 coding DNA: TGTGCCAGCAGTCCCCCTGACCGGTGGGAGACCCAGTACTTC.

For this clonotype: This could be a read error, since a much larger clone is one nucleotide away. The genes are TRBV7-2 and TRBJ2-7; D uncertain. Germline V CDR1 and CDR2: SGHTA, FQGNSA. The CDR3 has 15 amino acids. V was clipped by 5 bases and J by 3 bases, with 17 bases between them. CDR3 region: CASSRRSSADYEQYF. For the CDR3, the DNA is TGTGCCAGCAGCCGCCGATCGAGTGCGGACTACGAGCAGTACTTC.

A few counts support this clonotype. The chain joins TRBV6-5 to TRBJ2-1, with 8 bases aligning to TRBD1. The J segment lost 10 bases and the V segment lost 5 bases, leaving 10 bases of the junction unmatched. The CDR3 has 14 amino acids. Germline values: CDR1 MNHEY, CDR2 SVGAGI. The CDR3 coding sequence is TGTGCCAGCAGTCACGGACAGGGAACCTACGAGCAGTTCTTC. It translates to CASSHGQGTYEQFF.